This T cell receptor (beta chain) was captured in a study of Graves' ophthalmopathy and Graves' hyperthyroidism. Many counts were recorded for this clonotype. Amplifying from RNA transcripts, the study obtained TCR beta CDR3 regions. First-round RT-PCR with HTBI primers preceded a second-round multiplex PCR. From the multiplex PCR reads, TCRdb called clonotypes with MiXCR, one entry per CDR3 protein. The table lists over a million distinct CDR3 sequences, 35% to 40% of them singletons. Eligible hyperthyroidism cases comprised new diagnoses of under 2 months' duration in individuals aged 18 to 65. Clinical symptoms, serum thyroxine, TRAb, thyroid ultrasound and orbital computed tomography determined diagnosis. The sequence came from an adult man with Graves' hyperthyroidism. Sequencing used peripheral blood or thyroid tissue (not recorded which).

DNA of the CDR3: TGTGCCAGCAGGGGCACAGGGAAAGGGAGCAATCAGCCCCAGCATTTT. Translating it yields CASRGTGKGSNQPQHF. The chain links TRBV2 to TRBJ1-5; weak D call: TRBD1 (6 bases). Per germline, CDR1 SNHLY and CDR2 FYNNEI. Between the trimmed V and J ends, which lost 6 bases and 1 base, there was a span of 16 bases. The CDR3 has 16 amino acids. The variable domain in full, completed from reference TRBV2 and TRBJ1-5, reads EPEVTQTPSHQVTQMGQEVILRCVPISNHLYFYWYRQILGQKVEFLVSFYNNEISEKSEIFDDQFSVERPDGSNFTLKIRSTKLEDSAMYFCASRGTGKGSNQPQHFGDGTRLSIL.